The 31 T cell receptor beta chains given below trace back to one sample, sequenced in a study of CD8 T cells in ankylosing spondylitis. TCRdb called the 5' RACE reads again in MiXCR, with one record for every CDR3 protein. The sample includes 150,000 to 200,000 distinct CDR3 sequences, more than 9% of them seen just once. The sequenced material came from blood, either unsorted or a sorted T cell fraction (not recorded which). Source of these receptors: a male donor with ankylosing spondylitis or in good health (not recorded which).

The sample holds a few counts of this clonotype. The J gene is TRBJ2-4, the V gene TRBV11-1; D may be TRBD2 (5 bases). This CDR3 is 19 amino acids long. Looked up from germline, CDR1 is SGHAT and CDR2 is FQDESV (reference sequence). Trimming left V 5 bases short and J 2 bases short, with 25 bases between. CDR3 protein: CASSPSLVPGSFTKNIQYF. Here the CDR3 DNA reads TGTGCCAGCAGCCCTAGCCTCGTCCCCGGTTCCTTTACCAAAAACATTCAGTACTTC.

Ten or more counts support this clonotype. This chain uses TRBV5-1 with TRBJ1-2; maybe TRBD1 (6 bases). V was pared by 1 base and J by 8 bases, with 15 bases between. The CDR3 sequence is 14 residues long. CDR1 is SGHRS, CDR2 YFSETQ, per germline. The CDR3 nucleotides are TGCGCCAGCAGCTTGTCACAGGGCCCGGGAGGCTACACCTTC. Translated: CASSLSQGPGGYTF.

This clonotype was seen more than once but under ten times. A read error is possible here, since a much larger clone lies one base away. The rearrangement links TRBV20-1 to TRBJ2-7; 8 bases line up with TRBD1. Germline CDR1 and CDR2: DFQATT and SNEGSKA (reference sequence). Germline trimming cut 6 bases from V and 3 bases from J; bases unmatched to any gene: 10. The CDR3 spans 14 residues. CDR3: CSAVLGTGRYEQYF. The CDR3 DNA reads as TGCAGTGCGGTGCTGGGGACAGGACGCTACGAGCAGTACTTC.

In its sample, this clonotype was seen once. The chain employs TRBV12-3 or TRBV12-4 and TRBJ1-1; D gene uncertain. The CDR3 totals 12 residues. The V gene lost 4 bases and the J gene lost 4 bases, with 7 bases spanning the gap. The DNA for the CDR3 is TGTGCCAGCAGTTGGGCGGCCACTGAAGCTTTCTTT. Amino acid sequence: CASSWAATEAFF.

V gene TRBV6-1 combines with J gene TRBJ1-5; a possible D gene is TRBD1 (6 bases). The germline V and J ends were trimmed by 6 bases and 7 bases, with 16 bases remaining between them. The V gene's germline CDR1 is MNHNS and CDR2 SASEGT. This CDR3 is built from 14 residues. The CDR3 nucleotides are TGTGCCAGCAGGGTCAGGGGTGCGGGACAGCCCCAGCATTTT. Its translation: CASRVRGAGQPQHF.

This clonotype was counted ten times or more. The junction does not match germline at one end; this may be a read error. Here the CDR3 reads CASSRGQGGTDTQYF. CDR3 nucleotide sequence: TGTGCCAGCAGCCGTGGACAGGGGGGCACAGATACGCAGTATTTT. V is TRBV5-1 and J is TRBJ2-3; 10 bases line up with TRBD1. The CDR3 is 15 residues long. The germline V gene encodes CDR1 SGHRS and CDR2 YFSETQ.

In its sample, this clonotype was seen many times. The V and J genes are TRBV6-5 and TRBJ2-5; no definite D call. V dropped 2 bases and J dropped 1 base, with 8 bases sitting between them. Germline V lookup: CDR1 MNHEY, CDR2 SVGAGI. The CDR3 extends over 14 amino acids. The CDR3 spells CASSYRSSQETQYF. Written as DNA, the CDR3 is TGTGCCAGCAGTTACCGTAGTAGCCAAGAGACCCAGTACTTC.

This clonotype was detected ten times or more. The rearrangement joins TRBV29-1 to TRBJ2-1, with a tentative D call TRBD1 (5 bases). Germline V gene lookup returns CDR1 SQVTM and CDR2 ANQGSEA. There are 10 residues in the CDR3. Here the CDR3 reads CTLVGAEQFF. In DNA form, the CDR3 reads TGCACTCTAGTAGGGGCCGAGCAGTTCTTC.

The chain recombines TRBV19 with TRBJ2-1; D may be TRBD2 (5 bases). Trimming shortened V by 2 bases and J by 5 bases, and 13 bases separated the two germline ends. Germline CDR1 is LNHDA and CDR2 is SQIVND (reference sequence). The CDR3 runs to 15 residues. The CDR3 loop is CASSITGKTNNEQFF. The DNA for the CDR3 is TGTGCCAGTAGTATAACGGGAAAGACAAACAATGAGCAGTTCTTC. Variable domain in full (rest from reference TRBV19 and TRBJ2-1): DGGITQSPKYLFRKEGQNVTLSCEQNLNHDAMYWYRQDPGQGLRLIYYSQIVNDFQKGDIAEGYSVSREKKESFPLTVTSAQKNPTAFYLCASSITGKTNNEQFFGPGTRLTVL.

This clonotype was observed a handful of times. This sequence joins TRBV20-1 and TRBJ1-6, with unresolved D. Germline V gives CDR1 DFQATT, CDR2 SNEGSKA (reference sequence). V shed 0 bases and J shed 4 bases, with 4 bases lying between them. CDR3 size: 13 residues. The CDR3 sequence: CSAREQYNSPLHF. For the CDR3, the DNA is TGCAGTGCTAGAGAACAGTATAATTCACCCCTCCACTTT.

J is TRBJ2-7 and V is TRBV19; D is possibly TRBD1 (6 bases). CDR3 length: 14 residues. V shed 4 bases and J shed 0 bases, with 10 bases lying between them. From germline, CDR1 is LNHDA and CDR2 SQIVND (reference sequence). CDR3 DNA sequence: TGTGCCAGTAGTAACAGACAGGCCTCCTACGAGCAGTACTTC. Protein: CASSNRQASYEQYF.

This clonotype was seen more than once but under ten times. The chain carries TRBV6-1 and TRBJ2-1; possible D gene TRBD2, 7 bases. The CDR3 loop spans 15 amino acids. With 4 bases removed from V and 4 bases from J, the gap between germline ends came to 14 bases. CDR1 is MNHNS, CDR2 SASEGT, per germline. The CDR3 loop reads CASSARAGAYNEQFF. CDR3 sequence (DNA): TGTGCCAGCAGTGCCCGGGCGGGGGCTTACAATGAGCAGTTCTTC.

This clonotype was observed at least ten times. The V and J genes are TRBV12-3 or TRBV12-4 and TRBJ1-1; D may be TRBD1 (6 bases). This CDR3 spans 13 amino acids. V was shortened by 1 base and J by 4 bases, with 7 bases between the two germline ends. The CDR3 sequence is CASSLGTATEAFF. DNA for the CDR3: TGTGCCAGCAGTTTAGGGACAGCCACTGAAGCTTTCTTT.

This clonotype was observed a handful of times. V gene TRBV29-1 combines with J gene TRBJ2-2; a possible D gene is TRBD1 (5 bases). There are 12 residues in the CDR3. CDR1 is SQVTM and CDR2 is ANQGSEA in the germline V gene. V was clipped by 3 bases and J by 7 bases, with 9 bases between them. The CDR3 region is CSVDRGGGELFF. CDR3 nucleotide sequence: TGCAGCGTTGATAGGGGTGGCGGGGAGCTGTTTTTT.

The genes are TRBV3-1 and TRBJ1-2, with D hard to call. Germline assignment: CDR1 LGHDT and CDR2 YNNKEL (reference sequence). Trimming took off 0 bases at V and 6 bases at J, with 8 bases between the two ends. This CDR3 spans 13 amino acids. The CDR3 is CASSQETVHGYTF. CDR3 bases: TGTGCCAGCAGCCAAGAGACGGTCCATGGCTACACCTTC.

This clonotype was seen only a few times. The chain couples TRBV5-1 to TRBJ1-2; a weak D match, TRBD1 (5 bases). V was trimmed by 0 bases and J by 7 bases, leaving 10 bases between them. Per the germline V gene, CDR1 is SGHRS and CDR2 is YFSETQ. The CDR3 runs to 13 residues. CDR3 protein: CASSLEGAGGYTF. DNA for the CDR3: TGCGCCAGCAGCTTGGAAGGGGCCGGTGGCTACACCTTC.

At least ten counts were recorded for this clonotype. The rearrangement joins TRBV5-1 to TRBJ2-1; D gene ambiguous. This CDR3 comprises 13 residues. The V gene lost 4 bases and the J gene lost 6 bases, with 11 bases spanning the gap. CDR1 is SGHRS, CDR2 YFSETQ, per germline. This chain's CDR3 is CASSLPDGNEQFF. CDR3 DNA sequence: TGCGCCAGCAGCCTACCGGATGGCAATGAGCAGTTCTTC. Full variable domain (outside the CDR3, taken from reference TRBV5-1 and TRBJ2-1): KAGVTQTPRYLIKTRGQQVTLSCSPISGHRSVSWYQQTPGQGLQFLFEYFSETQRNKGNFPGRFSGRQFSNSRSEMNVSTLELGDSALYLCASSLPDGNEQFFGPGTRLTVL.

The chain has TRBV29-1 and TRBJ1-1; 8 positions agree with TRBD1. Germline assignment: CDR1 SQVTM and CDR2 ANQGSEA. CDR3 size: 13 residues. The ends lost 1 base at V and 4 bases at J; junction bases unmatched: 2. CDR3: CSVEGTGRTEAFF. The CDR3, as DNA: TGCAGCGTTGAAGGGACAGGGCGCACTGAAGCTTTCTTT.

The chain couples TRBV6-1 to TRBJ2-7; D remains unclear. Germline V lookup: CDR1 MNHNS, CDR2 SASEGT. The V gene lost 5 bases and the J gene lost 2 bases, with 19 bases spanning the gap. The CDR3 spans 16 residues. This chain's CDR3 is CASSPRWQHSPYEQYF. DNA for the CDR3: TGTGCCAGCAGTCCACGGTGGCAACACTCTCCCTACGAGCAGTACTTC.

This clonotype was counted only a few times. The rearrangement links TRBV3-1 to TRBJ2-5; possibly TRBD1 or TRBD2 for D (5 bases each). The CDR3 has 14 amino acids. Germline V lookup: CDR1 LGHDT, CDR2 YNNKEL (reference sequence). V was shortened by 0 bases and J by 4 bases, with 9 bases between the two germline ends. The CDR3 DNA sequence: TGTGCCAGCAGCCAAGATCGGGGCGGAGAGACCCAGTACTTC. Its translation is CASSQDRGGETQYF.

This clonotype was seen many times. CDR3 protein: CSVGQGAGTEAFF. The DNA for the CDR3 is TGCAGCGTAGGACAGGGGGCAGGAACTGAAGCTTTCTTT. The genes are TRBV29-1 and TRBJ1-1; 11 positions match TRBD1. The CDR3 is 13 amino acids. Trimming cost V 6 bases and J 5 bases; bases outside gene matches: 5. Germline CDR1 is SQVTM and CDR2 is ANQGSEA. Together with reference TRBV29-1 and TRBJ1-1, the CDR3 gives the full variable domain: SAVISQKPSRDICQRGTSLTIQCQVDSQVTMMFWYRQQPGQSLTLIATANQGSEATYESGFVIDKFPISRPNLTFSTLTVSNMSPEDSSIYLCSVGQGAGTEAFFGQGTRLTVV.

About this clonotype: The junction and the germline gene differ at one end; a read error may be behind it. The chain combines TRBV11-2 with TRBJ2-1; 8 nucleotides align to TRBD2. Germline CDR1 SGHAT, CDR2 FQNNGV. CDR3 length equals 13 residues. The CDR3 spells CASQRGSYSEQFF. DNA for the CDR3: TGTGCCAGCCAGCGGGGGTCCTACAGTGAGCAGTTCTTC.

The V call is TRBV12-3 or TRBV12-4, the J call TRBJ2-7; 7 nucleotides agree with TRBD2. This CDR3 spans 13 amino acids. The J segment lost 3 bases and the V segment lost 10 bases, leaving 9 bases of the junction unmatched. CDR3 loop: CANCLASGYEQYF. CDR3 DNA sequence: TGTGCCAACTGCTTGGCTAGCGGCTACGAGCAGTACTTC.

The chain combines TRBV20-1 with TRBJ1-3; 9 bases are a match to TRBD1. The germline CDR1 and CDR2 sequences are DFQATT and SNEGSKA (reference sequence). After removal of 1 base from V and 2 bases from J, the junction contained 6 bases not matched to a gene. The CDR3 length is 16 residues. The CDR3 sequence is CSARVGTGQAGNTIYF. The DNA for the CDR3 is TGCAGTGCTAGAGTAGGGACAGGGCAAGCTGGAAACACCATATATTTT.

This clonotype has a count of ten or more. The chain uses TRBV29-1 and TRBJ1-1; 8 positions match TRBD1. CDR1 and CDR2 from the germline V gene are SQVTM and ANQGSEA. The CDR3 totals 13 residues. Trimming removed 4 bases from V and 1 base from J; junction bases left unmatched: 2. As DNA, the CDR3 is TGCAGCGTTGCCGACAGGGGGAACACTGAAGCTTTCTTT. As protein: CSVADRGNTEAFF.

This clonotype has a count of ten or more. The chain recombines TRBV20-1 with TRBJ2-3; TRBD1 matches at 7 bases. V trimming: 5 bases; J trimming: 1 base; junction bases outside the gene matches: 12. CDR3 length equals 16 residues. In germline, CDR1 is DFQATT, CDR2 SNEGSKA (reference sequence). In DNA, the CDR3 is TGCAGTGCTCCAAATCCGGGACAGCCCCGCACAGATACGCAGTATTTT. Translation gives CSAPNPGQPRTDTQYF.

This clonotype was detected a few times. Relative to the germline gene, one junction end is altered; a read error may explain this. The chain is built from TRBV12-3 or TRBV12-4 and TRBJ1-2, with D perhaps TRBD1 (5 bases). The CDR3 loop spans 11 amino acids. CDR3 DNA: TGTGCCAGCAGTTTAAGGCGCGGGGCCTTCTTC. It encodes CASSLRRGAFF.

The chain carries TRBV20-1 and TRBJ2-7, with a possible D match to TRBD1 (6 bases). CDR1 and CDR2 (germline): DFQATT, SNEGSKA (reference sequence). Trimming stripped 1 base from V and 0 bases from J, with 10 bases between. This CDR3 spans 14 amino acids. The CDR3 reads CSARGKQGSYEQYF. The CDR3 coding sequence is TGCAGTGCTAGAGGCAAACAGGGCTCCTACGAGCAGTACTTC.

The sample holds many counts of this clonotype. The CDR3 nucleotides read TGTGCCAGCAGCCGAGGGCTAAATAGCCCGGGGAAGCAAGAGACCCAGTACTTC. Translated, it gives CASSRGLNSPGKQETQYF. V and J are TRBV13 and TRBJ2-5, with D possibly matching TRBD2 (5 bases). V shed 5 bases and J shed 2 bases, with 24 bases lying between them. Per the germline V gene, CDR1 is PRHDT and CDR2 is FYEKMQ (reference sequence). The CDR3 extends over 18 amino acids.

The table lists this clonotype with many counts. V usage is TRBV7-2 and J usage is TRBJ2-3, with 9 bases fitting TRBD2. Germline loops: CDR1 SGHTA, CDR2 FQGNSA. V lost 5 bases, J lost 2 bases, and 5 bases stayed unmatched. The CDR3 runs 15 residues. This CDR3 reads CASSPWTSATDTQYF. The CDR3 DNA sequence: TGTGCCAGCAGCCCATGGACTAGCGCCACAGATACGCAGTATTTT.

This clonotype was observed many times. J is TRBJ2-1 and V is TRBV5-1; 14 nucleotides agree with TRBD2. Germline assignment: CDR1 SGHRS and CDR2 YFSETQ. J gave up 4 bases and V 0 bases, and 12 bases lay outside the gene matches. This CDR3 comprises 20 residues. CDR3 DNA sequence: TGCGCCAGCAGCTTGGTCCATCCGGGACTAGCGGGAGCGGGGTACAATGAGCAGTTCTTC. Amino acids: CASSLVHPGLAGAGYNEQFF. The variable domain in full, completed from reference TRBV5-1 and TRBJ2-1, reads KAGVTQTPRYLIKTRGQQVTLSCSPISGHRSVSWYQQTPGQGLQFLFEYFSETQRNKGNFPGRFSGRQFSNSRSEMNVSTLELGDSALYLCASSLVHPGLAGAGYNEQFFGPGTRLTVL.